This TCR beta chain was recovered during a study of CD8+ T cells in alopecia areata. About the study: Patients received oral tofacitinib, 5 to 10 mg twice daily, for moderate-to-severe alopecia areata.

V dropped 4 bases and J dropped 2; count of bases not matched to a gene: 8. The CDR3 runs 16 residues. Germline V CDR1 and CDR2: MGHRA, YSYEKL. Reverse transcribed after extraction, RNA yielded cDNA as the sequencing template. The table came from immunoSEQ multiplex PCR; TCRdb's copy has only in-frame clones and leaves some out. The sample lists around 300,000 clones; 60% were seen once. The sample's treatment: oral pan-JAK inhibitor, 5-10 mg twice daily. Separation by sorting yielded CD4+ and CD8+ T cells from PBMCs. The chain is built from TRBV4-1 and TRBJ1-5; TRBD1 matches at 7 bases. Sequenced material: CD4+ T cells sorted from blood, taken around week 53, from a patient treated with tofacitinib. The origin of this receptor is a human donor with alopecia areata. CDR3 in DNA: TGCGCCAGCAGCCGTAACGCCGGGACAGGCAATCAGCCCCAGCATTTT. This codes for CASSRNAGTGNQPQHF.